This T cell receptor (beta chain) derives from a study of OX40 agonist ivuxolimab in advanced cancers. Turning to the study itself: Ivuxolimab is a fully human IgG2 antibody that activates OX40 (CD134). One patient with hepatocellular carcinoma and two with cutaneous melanoma, three in all, had partial responses.

Only in-frame clones appear in the TCRdb table, and some are missing; sequencing was by immunoSEQ multiplex PCR. The table has fewer than 8,000 clones, roughly 87% seen once; the top ten hold 25% to 35%. Here the sequenced sample was CD4+ or CD8+ T cells sorted from blood, taken in a trial of the OX40 agonist ivuxolimab. The sequence was collected from an adult with an advanced solid tumor such as melanoma, head and neck, liver or kidney cancer.

In DNA form, the CDR3 reads TGTGCCAGCAGCTTAGGGGGGGGACTAGCGGGAGTCGACGAGCAGTACTTC. The encoded protein is CASSLGGGLAGVDEQYF. V and J are TRBV11-3 and TRBJ2-7, with 14 nucleotides matching TRBD2. The CDR3 covers 17 residues. CDR1 is SGHNT and CDR2 is YENEEA in the germline V gene. The V segment lost 1 base and the J segment 5 bases; nucleotides outside the gene matches: 7. The entire variable domain, with the rest obtained from reference TRBV11-3 and TRBJ2-7, is as follows: EAGVVQSPRYKIIEKKQPVAFWCNPISGHNTLYWYLQNLGQGPELLIRYENEEAVDDSQLPKDRFSAERLKGVDSTLKIQPAELGDSAVYLCASSLGGGLAGVDEQYFGPGTRLTVT.